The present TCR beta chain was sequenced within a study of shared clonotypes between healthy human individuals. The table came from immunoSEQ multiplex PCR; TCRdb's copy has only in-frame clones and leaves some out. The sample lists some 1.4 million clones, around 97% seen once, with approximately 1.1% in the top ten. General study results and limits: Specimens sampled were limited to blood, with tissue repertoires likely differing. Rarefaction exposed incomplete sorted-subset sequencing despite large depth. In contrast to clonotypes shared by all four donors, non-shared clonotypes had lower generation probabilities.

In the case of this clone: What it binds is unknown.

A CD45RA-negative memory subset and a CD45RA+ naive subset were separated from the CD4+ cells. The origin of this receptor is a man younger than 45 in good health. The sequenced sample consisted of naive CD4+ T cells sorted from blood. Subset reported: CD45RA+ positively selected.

In DNA form, the CDR3 reads TGTGCCAGTAGTAGGAGGACAGTTAATCAGCCCCAGCATTTT. It yields the protein CASSRRTVNQPQHF. The rearrangement joins TRBV19 to TRBJ1-5; possibly TRBD1 for D (6 bases). Germline CDR1 is LNHDA and CDR2 is SQIVND (reference sequence). V lost 4 bases and J 4 bases, leaving 11 bases between the germline ends. The CDR3 is 14 residues long.